These 31 T cell receptor beta chains were sequenced from one sample in a study of vaccination and CD4 T cells after COVID-19. An Oncomine TCR Beta short-read assay was used to sequence the DNA from cultured CD4+ T cells. In TCRdb, the PCR reads were re-called with MiXCR into one record per CDR3 protein. Counted here are around 15,000 distinct CDR3 sequences, approximately 50% occurring once; the ten biggest clones make up around 3.4%. These TCRs' antigens remain unknown. Noted treatment: roughly 10-day PBMC culture with coronavirus spike peptide pools or control peptides (ViraFEST assay). Here the sequenced sample was CD4+ T cells from blood, cultured in vitro, taken before SARS-CoV-2 vaccination. These receptors all come from a human donor who had recovered from COVID-19.

DNA of the CDR3: TGTGCCAGCAGTGACTCGGGGGGCGGCTATGGCTACACCTTC. Its translation is CASSDSGGGYGYTF. This chain uses TRBV6-4 with TRBJ1-2; TRBD1 might be the D (6 bases). Germline assignment: CDR1 MRHNA and CDR2 SNTAGT. CDR3 length: 14 residues. Trimming took off 0 bases at V and 4 bases at J, with 9 bases between the two ends.

This clonotype has only one observation. This chain uses TRBV28 with TRBJ1-3; TRBD1 might be the D (5 bases). This CDR3 is 16 amino acids long. Per the germline V gene, CDR1 is MDHEN and CDR2 is SYDVKM. V was pared by 3 bases and J by 3 bases, with 15 bases between. CDR3 in amino acids: CASSFAGKGVGNTIYF. CDR3 DNA: TGTGCCAGCAGTTTTGCGGGGAAAGGGGTTGGAAACACCATATATTTT. The whole variable domain, remainder taken from reference TRBV28 and TRBJ1-3, is DVKVTQSSRYLVKRTGEKVFLECVQDMDHENMFWYRQDPGLGLRLIYFSYDVKMKEKGDIPEGYSVSREKKERFSLILESASTNQTSMYLCASSFAGKGVGNTIYFGEGSWLTVV.

This clonotype turned up a few times. The CDR3: CASSDSRSPLHF. The CDR3 DNA sequence: TGTGCCAGCAGTGACAGCCGTTCACCCCTCCACTTT. The rearrangement uses TRBV2 and TRBJ1-6; D call uncertain. CDR3 length: 12 residues. Germline V CDR1 and CDR2: SNHLY, FYNNEI. V lost 3 bases, J lost 9 bases, and 6 bases lay in between.

Only a few counts were recorded for this clonotype. The V call is TRBV20-1, the J call TRBJ2-5; D uncertain. Germline values: CDR1 DFQATT, CDR2 SNEGSKA (reference sequence). The CDR3 covers 12 residues. V lost 4 bases and J lost 6, with 12 bases in between. CDR3 sequence: CSAIRVDQTQYF. CDR3 nucleotide sequence: TGCAGTGCTATTCGGGTAGATCAGACCCAGTACTTC.

Notes on this clonotype: No conserved phenylalanine or tryptophan ends this CDR3, so it is likely a read error. In nucleotides, the CDR3 is TGTGCCAGCAGTTTAGTCGTTACGGGTGGCAGGGGTCGGTCACCCCTCCACTCT. This gives the protein CASSLVVTGGRGRSPLHS. The genes are TRBV28 and TRBJ1-6; the D gene is possibly TRBD1 (6 bases). The V end lost 2 bases, the J end lost 10 bases, and 24 bases lay between the germline ends. The germline CDR1 and CDR2 sequences are MDHEN and SYDVKM. The CDR3 spans 18 residues.

The CDR3 DNA follows: TGTGCCAGCAGTGGACCCCGAAGAGATACGCAGTATTTT. The encoded protein is CASSGPRRDTQYF. The chain employs TRBV6-1 and TRBJ2-3; no reliable D call. The CDR3 covers 13 residues. V was trimmed by 4 bases and J by 5 bases, leaving 10 bases between them. In germline, CDR1 is MNHNS, CDR2 SASEGT.

This clonotype was found once. As DNA, the CDR3 is TGTGCCAGCAGTTTGAAGCTGATTTTGGGGACCCAGTACTTC. Its protein product is CASSLKLILGTQYF. The chain combines TRBV6-2 or TRBV6-3 with TRBJ2-5; D uncertain. V was clipped by 4 bases and J by 7 bases, with 16 bases between them. CDR1 MNHEY and CDR2 SVGEGT come from the germline V gene. The CDR3 covers 14 residues.

This clonotype was counted between two and nine times. J is TRBJ1-2 and V is TRBV29-1; D gene ambiguous. From germline, CDR1 is SQVTM and CDR2 ANQGSEA. The CDR3 spans 13 residues. V lost 4 bases and J 2 bases, leaving 11 bases between the germline ends. CDR3 region: CSVGGGPNYGYTF. The CDR3, as DNA: TGCAGCGTTGGCGGAGGTCCGAACTATGGCTACACCTTC.

In its sample, this clonotype was seen once. V and J are TRBV11-3 and TRBJ2-1; D not certain. This CDR3 is built from 13 residues. Trimming stripped 5 bases from V and 7 bases from J, with 12 bases between. CDR1 is SGHNT, CDR2 YENEEA, per germline. CDR3 bases: TGTGCCAGCAGCCGTCCGGGCCGAAATGAGCAGTTCTTC. Translating gives CASSRPGRNEQFF.

The CDR3, as DNA: TGTGCCAGCAGCTTAGTATTAGGGTCGGACTATGGCTACACCTTC. This gives the protein CASSLVLGSDYGYTF. The chain is built from TRBV7-9 and TRBJ1-2; D unclear. Trimming cost V 1 base and J 3 bases, with 12 bases left between them. This CDR3 is 15 amino acids long. Germline CDR1 reads SEHNR; CDR2 reads FQNEAQ (reference sequence).

This clonotype was detected a few times. The rearrangement joins TRBV7-7 to TRBJ1-5; 8 nucleotides align to TRBD1. V dropped 5 bases and J dropped 9; count of bases not matched to a gene: 9. The CDR3 covers 14 residues. CDR1 is SSHAT and CDR2 is FNYEAQ in the germline V gene (reference sequence). Written as DNA, the CDR3 is TGTGCCAGCAGCCCACCCAGGGGGCAAGGGCCCCAGCATTTT. As protein: CASSPPRGQGPQHF.

This rearrangement joins TRBV20-1 to TRBJ1-1, with 9 bases aligning to TRBD1. The CDR3 extends over 16 amino acids. CDR1 and CDR2 from the germline V gene are DFQATT and SNEGSKA (reference sequence). V lost 5 bases and J lost 0; bases outside the gene matches: 10. CDR3 loop: CSAGGTGGQMNTEAFF. In DNA form, the CDR3 reads TGCAGTGCTGGGGGTACAGGGGGCCAGATGAACACTGAAGCTTTCTTT.

This clonotype was seen more than once but under ten times. The chain uses TRBV6-1 and TRBJ1-1; 7 bases fit TRBD1. The CDR3 extends over 14 amino acids. Germline loops: CDR1 MNHNS, CDR2 SASEGT. V dropped 9 bases and J dropped 8; count of bases not matched to a gene: 15. DNA for the CDR3: TGTGCCAGTGTTCAATCAGGGGGGAGGGCGGAAGCTTTCTTT. As protein: CASVQSGGRAEAFF.

This clonotype was detected only a few times. The rearrangement joins TRBV6-2 or TRBV6-3 to TRBJ1-6, with 7 bases lining up with TRBD1. J was trimmed by 4 bases and V by 4 bases; bases with no gene match: 4. Germline assignment: CDR1 MNHEY and CDR2 SVGEGT. The length of the CDR3 is 15 residues. The CDR3 DNA reads as TGTGCCAGCAGTTCCCGGGACAGATATAATTCACCCCTCCACTTT. Translating gives CASSSRDRYNSPLHF.

The rearrangement links TRBV20-1 to TRBJ2-1; 7 positions agree with TRBD2. V was clipped by 2 bases and J by 9 bases; unmatched bases: 10. Per the germline V gene, CDR1 is DFQATT and CDR2 is SNEGSKA (reference sequence). CDR3 length: 14 residues. CDR3 DNA: TGCAGTGCTAGAAGCGGGAACCTCGCCTTTGAGCAGTTCTTC. This codes for CSARSGNLAFEQFF.

This sequence joins TRBV27 and TRBJ1-1; D remains unclear. The CDR3 sequence is 14 residues long. Germline CDR1 reads MNHEY; CDR2 reads SMNVEV (reference sequence). With 4 bases removed from V and 0 bases from J, the gap between germline ends came to 9 bases. CDR3 in amino acids: CASSYDGLNTEAFF. CDR3 in DNA: TGTGCCAGCAGTTACGACGGATTGAACACTGAAGCTTTCTTT.

This chain connects TRBV7-6 to TRBJ2-3; D is perhaps TRBD1 (6 bases). CDR3 length: 15 residues. V lost 2 bases and J lost 6, with 15 bases in between. Germline V lookup: CDR1 SGHVS, CDR2 FNYEAQ. Written as DNA, the CDR3 is TGTGCCAGCAGCTTACAGGGACACGGCATTGATACGCAGTATTTT. It specifies CASSLQGHGIDTQYF.

The CDR3: CASRTQENYGYTF. The CDR3 nucleotides read TGTGCCAGCAGGACACAGGAGAACTATGGCTACACCTTC. V usage is TRBV28 and J usage is TRBJ1-2; weak D call: TRBD1 (5 bases). Trimming removed 6 bases from V and 2 bases from J, with 10 bases in between. Germline V gene lookup returns CDR1 MDHEN and CDR2 SYDVKM. CDR3 length: 13 amino acids.

This chain connects TRBV27 to TRBJ1-1; 8 bases map to TRBD1. With V trimmed by 6 bases and J by 8 bases, 11 bases remained unmatched. The CDR3 totals 14 residues. CDR1 is MNHEY and CDR2 is SMNVEV in the germline V gene (reference sequence). CDR3 nucleotides: TGTGCCAGCAGAAGTTTCCGGGACAGGTTAGAAGCTTTCTTT. Protein: CASRSFRDRLEAFF.

This clonotype was seen only a few times. The genes are TRBV24-1 and TRBJ2-2, with 9 bases aligning to TRBD1. The CDR3 is made up of 16 amino acids. Per the germline V gene, CDR1 is KGHDR and CDR2 is SFDVKD. With 2 bases clipped from V and 3 bases from J, the junction kept 3 bases outside the gene matches. The CDR3 spells CATSDSGTGYTGELFF. In DNA form, the CDR3 reads TGTGCCACCAGTGATTCCGGGACAGGGTACACCGGGGAGCTGTTTTTT.

This chain joins TRBV10-3 and TRBJ2-3; a possible D gene is TRBD2 (5 bases). From germline, CDR1 is ENHRY and CDR2 SYGVKD. The CDR3 sequence is 15 residues long. Trimming shortened V by 6 bases and J by 0 bases, and 13 bases separated the two germline ends. The CDR3 loop is CAIRGEGSSTDTQYF. As DNA, the CDR3 is TGTGCCATCAGGGGAGAGGGATCTAGCACAGATACGCAGTATTTT.

This clonotype occurred once. The chain couples TRBV30 to TRBJ1-5, with TRBD1 matching 7 bases. This CDR3 comprises 13 residues. The V and J ends lost 5 bases and 5 bases, in that order; junction bases with no gene match: 6. Germline values: CDR1 GTSNPN, CDR2 SVGIG (reference sequence). In nucleotides, the CDR3 is TGTGCCTGGGGGGGAGGGGGCGATCAGCCCCAGCATTTT. Residues: CAWGGGGDQPQHF.

The genes are TRBV15 and TRBJ1-1, with D unresolved. From germline, CDR1 is LNHNV and CDR2 YYDKDF (reference sequence). Trimming removed 0 bases at V and 8 bases at J, with 10 bases between. This CDR3 has 13 amino acids. The CDR3 is CATSRDKGAEAFF. The CDR3 DNA is TGTGCCACCAGCAGAGATAAGGGAGCCGAAGCTTTCTTT.

This chain joins TRBV11-3 and TRBJ1-5; TRBD1 aligns across 9 bases. Per the germline V gene, CDR1 is SGHNT and CDR2 is YENEEA. This CDR3 is built from 17 residues. V dropped 5 bases and J dropped 4; count of bases not matched to a gene: 12. The CDR3 bases are TGTGCCAGCAGCCCATCACAGGGGGCGCCCCTTAATCAGCCCCAGCATTTT. This translates into CASSPSQGAPLNQPQHF.

The gene calls are TRBV20-1 and TRBJ2-4, with 7 bases identical to TRBD2. The CDR3 has 16 residues. Germline-derived CDR1 and CDR2 are DFQATT and SNEGSKA (reference sequence). J gave up 5 bases and V 0 bases, and 10 bases lay outside the gene matches. The CDR3 nucleotides read TGCAGTGCTAGAGATTCCGGGGCGGGAGTCCAAAACATTCAGTACTTC. Residues: CSARDSGAGVQNIQYF.

The J gene is TRBJ2-1, the V gene TRBV7-2; a weak D match, TRBD1 (5 bases). Germline CDR1 reads SGHTA; CDR2 reads FQGNSA. CDR3 length equals 14 residues. The V end was cut by 1 base, the J end by 7 bases, with 11 bases between. The CDR3 DNA is TGTGCCAGCAGCTTAGAGGGTAAGGGGAATGAGCAGTTCTTC. The encoded protein is CASSLEGKGNEQFF. The variable domain in full, completed from reference TRBV7-2 and TRBJ2-1, reads GAGVSQSPSNKVTEKGKDVELRCDPISGHTALYWYRQSLGQGLEFLIYFQGNSAPDKSGLPSDRFSAERTGGSVSTLTIQRTQQEDSAVYLCASSLEGKGNEQFFGPGTRLTVL.

The rearrangement joins TRBV11-2 to TRBJ1-1, with a possible D match to TRBD1 (6 bases). Germline V gene data show CDR1 as SGHAT and CDR2 as FQNNGV. Between the trimmed V and J ends, which lost 4 bases and 0 bases, there was a span of 9 bases. The CDR3 totals 14 residues. CDR3 in amino acids: CASSSQGLNTEAFF. The CDR3 nucleotides are TGTGCCAGCAGCTCACAGGGTTTGAACACTGAAGCTTTCTTT. The whole variable domain, filled in from reference TRBV11-2 and TRBJ1-1, reads EAGVAQSPRYKIIEKRQSVAFWCNPISGHATLYWYQQILGQGPKLLIQFQNNGVVDDSQLPKDRFSAERLKGVDSTLKIQPAKLEDSAVYLCASSSQGLNTEAFFGQGTRLTVV.

Only a few counts were recorded for this clonotype. CDR3 sequence reads: CSAYPQGQGRETQYF. In DNA, the CDR3 is TGCAGTGCTTACCCCCAGGGACAGGGCAGAGAGACCCAGTACTTC. The chain carries TRBV20-1 and TRBJ2-5; 9 bases are a match to TRBD1. The CDR3 contains 15 residues. Germline loops: CDR1 DFQATT, CDR2 SNEGSKA (reference sequence). V shed 5 bases and J 4 bases; nucleotides not matched to a gene: 11.

The chain has TRBV18 and TRBJ2-2; D gene uncertain. Trimming left V 3 bases short and J 6 bases short, with 11 bases between. CDR3 length equals 14 residues. Germline V CDR1 and CDR2: KGHSH, LQKENI. DNA for the CDR3: TGTGCCAGCTCACCGCCGGCCGCTCCCGGGGAGCTGTTTTTT. This translates into CASSPPAAPGELFF.

The table lists this clonotype with a few counts. V usage is TRBV7-3 and J usage is TRBJ2-1; 13 bases agree with TRBD2. This CDR3 contains 15 residues. Germline CDR1 SGHTA, CDR2 FQGTGA. Trimming took 5 bases from V and 6 from J; bases not matched to a gene: 4. CDR3 sequence (DNA): TGTGCCAGCAGCCGAGGACTAGCGGGAGCCAATGAGCAGTTCTTC. As protein: CASSRGLAGANEQFF.

This chain links TRBV7-8 with TRBJ2-7; maybe TRBD2 (5 bases). Germline CDR1 is SGHVS and CDR2 is FQNEAQ. Trimming removed 5 bases from V and 0 bases from J, with 11 bases in between. The CDR3 has 14 residues. The CDR3 DNA sequence: TGTGCCAGCAGCCAGCGGAAGGGCTCCTACGAGCAGTACTTC. It yields the protein CASSQRKGSYEQYF.